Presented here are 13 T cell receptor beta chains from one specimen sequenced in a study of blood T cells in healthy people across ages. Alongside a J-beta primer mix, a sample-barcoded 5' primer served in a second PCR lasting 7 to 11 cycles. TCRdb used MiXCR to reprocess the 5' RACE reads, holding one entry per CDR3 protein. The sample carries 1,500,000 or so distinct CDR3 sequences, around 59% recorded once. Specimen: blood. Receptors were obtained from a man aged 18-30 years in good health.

For the CDR3, the DNA is TGCGCCAGCAGCGGGCGGTCCTTCTACAATGAGCAGTTCTTC. This sequence encodes CASSGRSFYNEQFF. The genes are TRBV5-1 and TRBJ2-1; no clear D gene. V gave up 4 bases and J gave up 3 bases, with 11 bases separating them. CDR1 and CDR2 (germline): SGHRS, YFSETQ. The CDR3 spans 14 residues.

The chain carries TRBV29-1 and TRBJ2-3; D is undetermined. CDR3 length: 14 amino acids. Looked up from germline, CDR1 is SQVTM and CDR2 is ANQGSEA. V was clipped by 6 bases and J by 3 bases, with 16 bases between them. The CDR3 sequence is CSVQHLSGTDTQYF. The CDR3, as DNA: TGCAGCGTCCAACACCTATCCGGGACAGATACGCAGTATTTT.

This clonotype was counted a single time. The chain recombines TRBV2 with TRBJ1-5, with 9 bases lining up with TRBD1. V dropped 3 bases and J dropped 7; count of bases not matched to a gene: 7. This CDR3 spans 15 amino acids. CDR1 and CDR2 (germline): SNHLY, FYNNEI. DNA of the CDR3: TGTGCCAGCAGTGATGAGGGACAGGGAGGACAGCCCCAGCATTTT. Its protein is CASSDEGQGGQPQHF.

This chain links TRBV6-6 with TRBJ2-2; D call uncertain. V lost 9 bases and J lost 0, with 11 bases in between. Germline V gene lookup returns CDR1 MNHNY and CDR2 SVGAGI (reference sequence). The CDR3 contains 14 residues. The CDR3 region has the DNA TGTGCCAGAAGGTCCCGGGCGAACACCGGGGAGCTGTTTTTT. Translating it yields CARRSRANTGELFF.

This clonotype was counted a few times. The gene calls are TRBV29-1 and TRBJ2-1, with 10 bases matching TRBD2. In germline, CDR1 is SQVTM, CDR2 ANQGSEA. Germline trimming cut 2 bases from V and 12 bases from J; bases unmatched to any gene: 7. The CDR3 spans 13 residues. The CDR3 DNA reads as TGCAGCGTTGAATCAGCGGGAGGGGATACGCAGTTCTTC. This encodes CSVESAGGDTQFF.

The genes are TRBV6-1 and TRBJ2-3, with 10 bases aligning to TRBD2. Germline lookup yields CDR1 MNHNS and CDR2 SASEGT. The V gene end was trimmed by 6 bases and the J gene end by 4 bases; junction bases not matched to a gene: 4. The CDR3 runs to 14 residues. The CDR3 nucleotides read TGTGCCAGCAGAATAGCGGGAGGTTCAGATACGCAGTATTTT. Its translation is CASRIAGGSDTQYF.

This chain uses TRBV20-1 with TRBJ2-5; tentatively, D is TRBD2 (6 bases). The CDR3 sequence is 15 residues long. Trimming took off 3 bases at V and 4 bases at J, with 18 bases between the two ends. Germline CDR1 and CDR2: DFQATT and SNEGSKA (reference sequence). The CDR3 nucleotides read TGCAGTGCTAGGGTAATAGCGGAGCTAGGAGAGACCCAGTACTTC. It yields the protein CSARVIAELGETQYF.

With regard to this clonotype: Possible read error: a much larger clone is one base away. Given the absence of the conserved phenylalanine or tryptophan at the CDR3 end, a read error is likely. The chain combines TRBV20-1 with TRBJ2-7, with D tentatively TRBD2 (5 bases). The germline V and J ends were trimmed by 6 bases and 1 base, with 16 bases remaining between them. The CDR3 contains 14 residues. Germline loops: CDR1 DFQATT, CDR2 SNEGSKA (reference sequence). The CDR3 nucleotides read TGCAGTGCCCTCCTGGCGGAGGTTTCCTACGAGCAGTACTAC. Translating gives CSALLAEVSYEQYY.

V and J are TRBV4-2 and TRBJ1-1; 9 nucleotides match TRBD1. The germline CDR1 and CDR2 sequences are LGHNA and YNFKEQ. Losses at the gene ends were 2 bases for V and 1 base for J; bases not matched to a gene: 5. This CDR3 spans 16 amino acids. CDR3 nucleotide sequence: TGTGCCAGCAGCCAAAACAGGGGGCGGGAGAACACTGAAGCTTTCTTT. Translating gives CASSQNRGRENTEAFF.

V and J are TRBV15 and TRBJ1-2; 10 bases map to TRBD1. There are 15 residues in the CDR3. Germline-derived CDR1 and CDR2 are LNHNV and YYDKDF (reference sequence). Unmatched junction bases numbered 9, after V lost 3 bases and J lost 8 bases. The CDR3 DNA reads TGTGCCACCAGCAGGGACAGGGGGGCGATGCCGGGCTACACCTTC. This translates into CATSRDRGAMPGYTF. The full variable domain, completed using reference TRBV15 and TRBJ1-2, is DAMVIQNPRYQVTQFGKPVTLSCSQTLNHNVMYWYQQKSSQAPKLLFHYYDKDFNNEADTPDNFQSRRPNTSFCFLDIRSPGLGDTAMYLCATSRDRGAMPGYTFGSGTRLTVV.

In nucleotides, the CDR3 is TGTGCCAGCAGCCAACTCTACGACGGGGAAGAGACCCAGTACTTC. Translated, it gives CASSQLYDGEETQYF. The V gene is TRBV3-1, the J gene TRBJ2-5; tentatively, D is TRBD2 (5 bases). The germline V gene has CDR1 LGHDT and CDR2 YNNKEL (reference sequence). The CDR3 is made up of 15 amino acids. V lost 2 bases and J 3 bases, leaving 13 bases between the germline ends.

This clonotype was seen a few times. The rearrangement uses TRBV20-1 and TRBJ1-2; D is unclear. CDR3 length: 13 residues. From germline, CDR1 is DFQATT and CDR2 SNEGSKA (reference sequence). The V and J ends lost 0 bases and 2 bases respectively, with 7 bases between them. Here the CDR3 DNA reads TGCAGTGCTAGAGAAGAACTGAACTATGGCTACACCTTC. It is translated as CSAREELNYGYTF.

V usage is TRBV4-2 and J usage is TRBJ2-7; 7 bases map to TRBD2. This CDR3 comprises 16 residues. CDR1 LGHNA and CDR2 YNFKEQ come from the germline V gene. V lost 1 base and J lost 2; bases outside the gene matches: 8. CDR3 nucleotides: TGTGCCAGCAGCCAAGTCTCTAGCGGTAATGCCTACGAGCAGTACTTC. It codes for CASSQVSSGNAYEQYF.